The 28 T cell receptor beta chains presented below share a single source sample, sequenced in a study of regulatory T cells in long-lasting Graves disease. Arm-PCR with iRepertoire HTBI primers amplified the CDR3 regions for these TCR beta libraries. One entry per CDR3 protein results from TCRdb running MiXCR on the multiplex PCR reads. The repertoire holds hundreds of thousands of distinct CDR3 sequences, with around 15% as singletons. Time point defined: newly diagnosed GD, antithyroid drugs for less than 3 months. Making the TCR library involved RNA that had been extracted from PBMCs. This same sample was also taken into another study, of T cells in Graves' hyperthyroidism and ophthalmopathy.

Material: peripheral blood mononuclear cells (PBMCs), obtained at new diagnosis, from a patient treated with antithyroid drugs. The source is a woman in her thirties with Graves disease.

This clonotype was recorded at least ten times. V and J are TRBV5-5 and TRBJ1-1, with D perhaps matching TRBD1 (5 bases). Trimming stripped 2 bases from V and 4 bases from J, with 15 bases between. In germline, CDR1 is SGHKS, CDR2 YYEKEE (reference sequence). CDR3 length: 15 residues. CDR3 sequence reads: CASSLSRDGVTEAFF. The CDR3 nucleotides are TGTGCCAGCAGCTTATCCAGGGATGGGGTCACTGAAGCTTTCTTT.

Only a few counts were recorded for this clonotype. This chain connects TRBV10-3 to TRBJ2-1, with no clear D. Per the germline V gene, CDR1 is ENHRY and CDR2 is SYGVKD. This CDR3 is 14 amino acids long. Trimming shortened V by 3 bases and J by 6 bases, and 12 bases separated the two germline ends. The CDR3 bases are TGTGCCATCAGTGACCTCTATAGTGGCAATGAGCAGTTCTTC. This sequence encodes CAISDLYSGNEQFF.

The genes are TRBV20-1 and TRBJ1-1; D is perhaps TRBD1 (6 bases). The germline V gene has CDR1 DFQATT and CDR2 SNEGSKA (reference sequence). V dropped 5 bases and J dropped 11 bases, with 15 bases sitting between them. The CDR3 has 11 amino acids. The CDR3 loop is CSAPLGARAFF. The CDR3 DNA reads TGCAGTGCTCCCCTGGGGGCGCGTGCTTTCTTT.

The genes are TRBV29-1 and TRBJ2-1, with 9 bases that match TRBD1. Trimming removed 8 bases from V and 4 bases from J; junction bases left unmatched: 3. The CDR3 extends over 12 amino acids. Germline CDR1 SQVTM, CDR2 ANQGSEA. The chain's CDR3 is CSSGQGYNEQFF. Here the CDR3 DNA reads TGCAGCTCTGGACAGGGGTACAATGAGCAGTTCTTC.

This clonotype was counted at least ten times. This chain connects TRBV3-1 to TRBJ2-1; 8 nucleotides match TRBD2. The length of the CDR3 is 16 residues. The V segment lost 4 bases and the J segment 4 bases; nucleotides outside the gene matches: 9. The germline CDR1 and CDR2 sequences are LGHDT and YNNKEL (reference sequence). CDR3 sequence (DNA): TGTGCCAGCAGCCTGGCGCTAGCGGGCTTATACAATGAGCAGTTCTTC. Translated, it gives CASSLALAGLYNEQFF.

This clonotype has at least ten counts. The gene calls are TRBV12-3 or TRBV12-4 and TRBJ2-1, with D possibly TRBD2 on 5 matching bases. The CDR3 has 15 amino acids. Trimming took off 1 base at V and 2 bases at J, with 9 bases between the two ends. Here the CDR3 reads CASSLGGSAYNEQFF. CDR3 nucleotides: TGTGCCAGCAGTTTAGGCGGGTCGGCCTACAATGAGCAGTTCTTC.

This clonotype has ten or more counts. The chain couples TRBV7-2 to TRBJ1-1, with D perhaps TRBD1 (6 bases). Germline CDR1 is SGHTA and CDR2 is FQGNSA. V was trimmed by 9 bases and J by 5 bases, leaving 19 bases between them. This CDR3 comprises 14 residues. The CDR3 region is CASKIQGGGTEAFF. CDR3 DNA: TGTGCCAGTAAGATACAGGGAGGTGGAACTGAAGCTTTCTTT.

This clonotype showed up many times. The V and J genes are TRBV10-3 and TRBJ2-5; possible D gene TRBD2, 6 bases. CDR1 and CDR2 from the germline V gene are ENHRY and SYGVKD. The V and J ends lost 3 bases and 9 bases respectively, with 11 bases between them. The CDR3 contains 12 residues. CDR3 DNA sequence: TGTGCCATCAGTGAACCGGGGGAAGCCCAGTACTTC. As protein: CAISEPGEAQYF.

In its sample, this clonotype was seen a few times. The chain is built from TRBV9 and TRBJ2-2; tentatively, D is TRBD1 or TRBD2 (6 bases each). CDR1 is SGDLS, CDR2 YYNGEE, per germline. This CDR3 region has 17 residues. V shed 0 bases and J shed 4 bases, with 16 bases lying between them. The CDR3 protein is CASSVGRSRGPTGELFF. As DNA, the CDR3 is TGTGCCAGCAGCGTAGGTAGGAGTCGGGGGCCCACCGGGGAGCTGTTTTTT.

A few counts support this clonotype. The chain carries TRBV6-1 and TRBJ2-4; 7 bases line up with TRBD2. The germline gives CDR1 MNHNS, CDR2 SASEGT. The V gene end was trimmed by 1 base and the J gene end by 9 bases; junction bases not matched to a gene: 9. The CDR3 spans 15 residues. For the CDR3, the DNA is TGTGCCAGCAGTGAAGATGTCACATGGGGGGGCATTCAGTACTTC. Its translation: CASSEDVTWGGIQYF.

This clonotype was seen repeatedly, ten times or more. The chain recombines TRBV2 with TRBJ2-2, with D possibly being TRBD1 (6 bases). This CDR3 has 14 amino acids. Germline V gene lookup returns CDR1 SNHLY and CDR2 FYNNEI. The V and J ends lost 6 bases and 3 bases respectively, with 11 bases between them. The CDR3 DNA is TGTGCCAGCAGGGAATACAGGGACACCGGGGAGCTGTTTTTT. Translation: CASREYRDTGELFF.

The sample holds many counts of this clonotype. The gene calls are TRBV13 and TRBJ2-2; D ambiguous. The V end was cut by 8 bases, the J end by 3 bases, with 13 bases between. The CDR3 loop spans 14 amino acids. Germline V gene data show CDR1 as PRHDT and CDR2 as FYEKMQ (reference sequence). This CDR3 reads CASLGRLDTGELFF. CDR3 sequence (DNA): TGTGCCAGCCTCGGCAGGCTCGACACCGGGGAGCTGTTTTTT.

This clonotype has only a few counts. The chain joins TRBV7-9 to TRBJ1-3, with unresolved D. V was trimmed by 1 base and J by 0 bases, leaving 10 bases between them. The CDR3 runs to 16 residues. Germline V gene lookup returns CDR1 SEHNR and CDR2 FQNEAQ (reference sequence). This CDR3 reads CASSLGVPGSGNTIYF. As DNA, the CDR3 is TGTGCCAGCAGCTTAGGGGTCCCTGGCTCTGGAAACACCATATATTTT.

This clonotype occurred a few times. This chain connects TRBV6-2 or TRBV6-3 to TRBJ2-7; D tentatively reads TRBD1 or TRBD2 (5 bases each). The CDR3 is 14 amino acids. The V end was cut by 6 bases, the J end by 5 bases, with 17 bases between. In germline, CDR1 is MNHEY, CDR2 SVGEGT. CDR3 in DNA: TGTGCCAGCAGCTACCAGGGACCCCTGGACGAGCAGTACTTC. Protein: CASSYQGPLDEQYF.

The rearrangement joins TRBV3-1 to TRBJ2-3; D is uncertain. The V gene lost 0 bases and the J gene lost 3 bases, with 10 bases spanning the gap. The germline CDR1 and CDR2 sequences are LGHDT and YNNKEL (reference sequence). The CDR3 contains 15 residues. The CDR3 DNA follows: TGTGCCAGCAGCCAAGATTCAAGGAATACAGATACGCAGTATTTT. This translates into CASSQDSRNTDTQYF.

This clonotype has only a few counts. The J gene is TRBJ1-6, the V gene TRBV20-1, with 7 bases that match TRBD1. The CDR3 length is 14 residues. V lost 0 bases and J lost 8; bases outside the gene matches: 4. The germline gives CDR1 DFQATT, CDR2 SNEGSKA (reference sequence). For the CDR3, the DNA is TGCAGTGCTAGAGACGAGGGGGCCTATTCACCCCTCCACTTT. It specifies CSARDEGAYSPLHF.

This clonotype appeared many times. The chain links TRBV6-6 to TRBJ1-6; D not certain. The CDR3 loop spans 15 amino acids. The V gene lost 0 bases and the J gene lost 0 bases, with 3 bases spanning the gap. The germline gives CDR1 MNHNY, CDR2 SVGAGI (reference sequence). CDR3 coding DNA: TGTGCCAGCAGTTACTCGGGCTCCTATAATTCACCCCTCCACTTT. It is translated as CASSYSGSYNSPLHF.

This clonotype was seen more than once but under ten times. The chain is built from TRBV27 and TRBJ1-2, with a weak D call TRBD1 (6 bases). Germline CDR1 reads MNHEY; CDR2 reads SMNVEV (reference sequence). Trimming pared 6 bases from V and 7 bases from J, leaving 18 bases between. This CDR3 is 14 amino acids long. DNA of the CDR3: TGTGCCAGCAGGCCCCTAGGGGGTACCGGTGGCTACACCTTC. Residues: CASRPLGGTGGYTF.

The chain carries TRBV3-1 and TRBJ2-5, with 10 bases that match TRBD1. The CDR3 covers 14 residues. Looked up from germline, CDR1 is LGHDT and CDR2 is YNNKEL (reference sequence). Losses at the gene ends were 8 bases for V and 6 bases for J; bases not matched to a gene: 9. CDR3 sequence (DNA): TGTGCCAGCGGCCCTCGGGACAGGGGAAAGACCCAGTACTTC. Translation gives CASGPRDRGKTQYF.

The chain is built from TRBV4-1 and TRBJ1-5, with a possible D match to TRBD1 (5 bases). CDR1 is MGHRA and CDR2 is YSYEKL in the germline V gene. There are 17 residues in the CDR3. V lost 0 bases and J lost 5, with 17 bases in between. The CDR3 reads CASSQDHMGVAYQPQHF. For the CDR3, the DNA is TGCGCCAGCAGCCAAGATCATATGGGGGTGGCTTATCAGCCCCAGCATTTT.

This chain uses TRBV5-1 with TRBJ2-3; D may be TRBD1 (5 bases). The CDR3 sequence is 15 residues long. V was pared by 0 bases and J by 2 bases, with 10 bases between. Germline CDR1 is SGHRS and CDR2 is YFSETQ. Here the CDR3 reads CASSLGQIITDTQYF. The CDR3 bases are TGCGCCAGCAGCTTGGGACAGATTATCACAGATACGCAGTATTTT.

This clonotype was counted many times. V usage is TRBV5-1 and J usage is TRBJ1-1, with a possible D match to TRBD1 (5 bases). V was shortened by 0 bases and J by 1 base, with 10 bases between the two germline ends. Germline CDR1 reads SGHRS; CDR2 reads YFSETQ. The CDR3 has 15 amino acids. CDR3 in amino acids: CASSLDAGTNTEAFF. The CDR3 nucleotides read TGCGCCAGCAGCTTGGATGCAGGGACGAACACTGAAGCTTTCTTT.

This chain links TRBV28 with TRBJ1-2, with D possibly being TRBD1 (5 bases). V lost 8 bases to trimming and J lost 7 bases, with 11 bases between them. Germline-derived CDR1 and CDR2 are MDHEN and SYDVKM. The CDR3 is 11 residues long. CDR3 sequence (DNA): TGTGCCAGCGGGGGGATCGCTGGCTACACCTTC. Translating gives CASGGIAGYTF.

The CDR3 here is CASSQDFRNIRNTEAFF. The CDR3 DNA reads as TGCGCCAGCAGCCAAGATTTTAGGAACATAAGGAACACTGAAGCTTTCTTT. This chain links TRBV4-1 with TRBJ1-1; no clear D gene. V was pared by 0 bases and J by 1 base, with 15 bases between. This CDR3 region has 17 residues. CDR1 and CDR2 from the germline V gene are MGHRA and YSYEKL.

This clonotype was seen at least ten times. The V gene is TRBV28, the J gene TRBJ1-6; D is unclear. V gave up 1 base and J gave up 6 bases, with 7 bases separating them. The CDR3 loop spans 14 amino acids. CDR1 and CDR2 from the germline V gene are MDHEN and SYDVKM. The CDR3 protein is CASSLLGSNSPLHF. In DNA, the CDR3 is TGTGCCAGCAGTTTATTGGGTTCTAATTCACCCCTCCACTTT.

This clonotype showed up many times. This rearrangement joins TRBV2 to TRBJ2-2; D is perhaps TRBD2 (6 bases). Deletions cut 4 bases from V and 7 bases from J, with 7 bases between. Germline-derived CDR1 and CDR2 are SNHLY and FYNNEI. There are 12 residues in the CDR3. This CDR3 reads CASSGRGGELFF. As DNA, the CDR3 is TGTGCCAGCAGTGGGCGGGGCGGGGAGCTGTTTTTT.

This chain's CDR3 is CATSDPRDRDPYEQYF. The CDR3 DNA is TGTGCCACCAGTGACCCCCGGGACAGGGACCCTTACGAGCAGTACTTC. The chain employs TRBV24-1 and TRBJ2-7; 9 bases map to TRBD1. V dropped 4 bases and J dropped 4; count of bases not matched to a gene: 10. CDR3 length equals 16 residues. Germline V gene lookup returns CDR1 KGHDR and CDR2 SFDVKD.

This chain links TRBV20-1 with TRBJ1-6; D gene ambiguous. With 4 bases removed from V and 9 bases from J, the gap between germline ends came to 13 bases. Germline assignment: CDR1 DFQATT and CDR2 SNEGSKA (reference sequence). The CDR3 extends over 13 amino acids. Here the CDR3 reads CSAIVLGVSPLHF. CDR3 DNA sequence: TGCAGTGCTATTGTATTGGGAGTTTCACCCCTCCACTTT.